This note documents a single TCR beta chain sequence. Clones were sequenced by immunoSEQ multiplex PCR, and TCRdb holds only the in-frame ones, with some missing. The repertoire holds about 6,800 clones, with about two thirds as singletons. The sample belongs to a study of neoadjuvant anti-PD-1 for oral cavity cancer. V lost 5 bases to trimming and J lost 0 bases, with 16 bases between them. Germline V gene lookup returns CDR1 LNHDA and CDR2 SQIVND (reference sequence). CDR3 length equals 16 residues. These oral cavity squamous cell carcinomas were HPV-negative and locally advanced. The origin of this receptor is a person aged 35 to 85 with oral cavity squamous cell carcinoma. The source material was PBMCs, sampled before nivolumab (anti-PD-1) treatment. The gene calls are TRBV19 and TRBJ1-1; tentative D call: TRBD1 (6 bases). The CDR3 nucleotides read TGTGCCAGTAGTGTCACAGGGCTAAATATGAACACTGAAGCTTTCTTT. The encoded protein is CASSVTGLNMNTEAFF.